This TCR beta chain was obtained from a study of molecular identifiers for immune sequencing clone quantification (dated 2018 in TCRdb). Study-level background: For a replicate experiment, RNA from roughly 18,000 or 92,000 naive CD8 T cells was divided into five aliquots, and four of the five aliquots were sequenced. This methods study used CD8 T cells to benchmark TCR RNA copy counting and molecular-identifier clustering-based TCR repertoire sequencing (MIDCIRS).

Naive CD8 T cell libraries were made from approximately 22,000 to 940,000 sorted cells using 10%, 30% or 50% of purified RNA. Naive CD8 T cells were FACS-sorted as CD8+CD4-CCR7+CD45RA+ on a BD FACSAria II into RLT Plus buffer. Detection sensitivity was tested by spiking Jurkat RNA equal to ten TCR copies' worth into samples containing about 17,000-1,000,000 naive CD8 T cells. CD8 T cells were enriched using RosetteSep CD8+ T Cell Enrichment Cocktail and Ficoll-Paque, and the enriched cells then underwent ACK red cell lysis. The germline V gene gives CDR1 as SNHLY and CDR2 as FYNNEI. The CDR3 runs 17 residues from the cysteine to the phenylalanine. Just CDR3 DNA is preserved here, 51 bases in frame from base 1. V is pruned by 0 bases and J by 4 bases, leaving 11 bases of the junction without a gene match. Preparation of the library involved PCR. Sequencing was carried out with a NextSeq 500. Bulk TCR libraries were made following a previously described method, with the TCR primers given in Table S5. The Qiagen AllPrep DNA/RNA kit was used to purify total RNA. Before analysis, reads from multiple sequencing runs of the same library were pooled. Per the source publication's procedure: Reads were retained only if the reads had an exact TCR constant sequence, and the retained reads were trimmed to 150 nt and grouped according to their 12-nt molecular barcodes. Reads inside each barcode group were sub-clustered using a 15% Levenshtein threshold, and a quality-weighted consensus sequence was constructed for each RNA molecule. Non-functional sequences were filtered out, along with any lower-count sequence sitting one edit away from another sequence. Based on fitting two negative binomial distributions, any barcode sub-cluster with under 20% of the maximum read count was discarded. The public reads were run again by TCRdb, first through fastp at Q25 and then through MiXCR, and only productive beta chains were kept. Each CDR3 protein gets just one entry, which takes the most common genes and DNA from the rows behind it. None of the V and J calls come from the authors' own analysis; TCRdb made them. The sample records over 50,000 distinct CDR3 sequences, approximately 40% of which are singletons. The ten largest make up 3% to 4.5% of the sample.

A word on this clonotype: It lacks a known antigen. Per-base qualities were not stored, and no clone one base away is much larger.

What the research found in general, with its limitations: When barcode sub-clustering was not used, chimeric consensus sequences inflated TCR diversity, with chimeras reaching as high as 47%. Spiked-in Jurkat TCR RNA equal to a single cell's worth was reported to be detectable even within 1,200,000 naive CD8 T cells. In CMV-specific effector cells, clones with more than 20 RNA copies accounted for over 97% of molecules, whereas in naive cells such clones accounted for under 1%. Naive libraries contained spiked-in Jurkat TCR RNA (around eleven copies' worth), which is not part of the donor repertoire. Highly expanded clone sizes could be underestimated because identical TCR molecules may share a barcode. Modeling indicated about 3 TCR RNA copies recovered per cell, compared with around 10 by digital PCR, which implies a capture efficiency of around 30%.

This clonotype originated in a human donor in good health. Some libraries in this study had Jurkat cell RNA spiked in. The sample was naive CD8+ T cells from blood, with Jurkat cell RNA spiked in. Explained via the paper, the cell subset or site label denotes: FACS-sorted CD8+CD4-CCR7+CD45RA+ naive T cells. The V and J genes are TRBV2 and TRBJ2-7, with TRBD1 matching 8 junction bases. In nucleotides, the sequence is TGTGCCAGCAGTGAAGCTGTGGCAGGGGGCATCGTATACGAGCAGTACTTC. It translates as CASSEAVAGGIVYEQYF. Beyond the CDR3, the reference TRBV2 and TRBJ2-7 genes provide the residues; the full variable domain reads: EPEVTQTPSHQVTQMGQEVILRCVPISNHLYFYWYRQILGQKVEFLVSFYNNEISEKSEIFDDQFSVERPDGSNFTLKIRSTKLEDSAMYFCASSEAVAGGIVYEQYFGPGTRLTVT.